This TCR beta chain comes out of a study of OX40 agonist ivuxolimab in advanced cancers. For context, the study as a whole: Ivuxolimab was an agonistic, fully human IgG2 monoclonal antibody directed against OX40 (CD134), a costimulatory receptor. Intravenous ivuxolimab was administered to patients every 2 weeks at six dose levels: 0.01, 0.1, 0.3, 1.5, 3 and 10 mg/kg. Among the approximately 50 dose-escalation patients, some 19 had hepatocellular carcinoma, roughly 15 melanoma, 9 renal cell carcinoma and 9 head and neck cancer. In the dose-escalation cohort, roughly 80% of patients were male, and the mean age was approximately 60 years, with a range of about 23 to 85. Patients were allowed to have had prior anti-PD-1, anti-PD-L1 or anti-CTLA-4 therapy, and approximately 39% of the dose-escalation patients had been treated with checkpoint inhibitors. Three dose-escalation patients achieved partial responses, one with hepatocellular carcinoma and two with cutaneous melanoma. The point of sequencing TCRbeta in the periphery was to test whether ivuxolimab changed TCR sequence diversity and drove clonal T-cell expansion. The paper reports the monotherapy dose-escalation portion (N of about 47 patients) of the phase I ivuxolimab trial.

On this clone itself: Its target antigen remains unknown. Within one base of it there is no much larger clone, and no base qualities were kept.

Genomic DNA was extracted from sorted cells for sequencing of the TCRbeta CDR3 region. The immunoSEQ Assay was used for sequencing of TCRbeta CDR3 regions. TCRdb obtained this table from immuneACCESS and retained in-frame rearrangements with V and J assigned. These tables miss some clones; where compared with another copy, unresolved V genes account for less than half of the shortfall, and the remainder is unexplained. The sample data list tens of thousands of clones, and 90% to 95% of these were observed just once. The biggest ten clones account for approximately 12% of the sample. Patients with a history of autoimmune disease or receiving systemic immunosuppression were excluded from the trial. Peripheral blood for TCR sequencing was collected from all dose cohorts at baseline, on cycle 4 day 1, and on cycle 7 day 1. The samples were taken from a phase I, first-in-human, multicenter, open-label dose-escalation trial of ivuxolimab. Adults with locally advanced or metastatic melanoma, renal cell, hepatocellular, or head and neck squamous cell carcinoma were enrolled in the trial. Before TCR sequencing, CD4+ T cells and CD8+ T cells were sorted from peripheral blood as separate populations.

The CDR3 covers 12 residues, taking in both the cysteine and the phenylalanine. Just CDR3 DNA is preserved here, 36 bases in frame from base 1. V loses 1 base of germline sequence and J loses 8 bases, and the interval between the two ends is 6 bases. CDR1 SEHNR and CDR2 FQNEAQ were looked up in the germline V gene (reference sequence). General study outcomes and caveats: Low levels of normalized T-cell clonal expansion were also shown by some nonresponding patients. Partial responders in the 0.1-3.0 mg/kg groups had among the lowest normalized peripheral clonal expansion, especially among CD8+ T cells. The antigen specificity of the peripheral T cells that underwent clonal expansion was not determined. On average, CD8+ T cells showed more expanded clones than CD4+ T cells after ivuxolimab. At doses of 0.1 to 3.0 mg/kg, clonal expansion of both CD4+ and CD8+ T cells in blood was seen between baseline and week 6.

The specimen was CD4+ or CD8+ T cells sorted from blood, collected in a trial of the OX40 agonist ivuxolimab. The receptor was isolated from an adult with an advanced solid tumor such as melanoma, head and neck, liver or kidney cancer. The V and J genes are TRBV7-9 and TRBJ2-1; the D segment cannot be called with confidence. The CDR3 here reads CASSLGPDEQFF. At the DNA level, the sequence is TGTGCCAGCAGCTTAGGTCCCGATGAGCAGTTCTTC.